The 21 T cell receptor beta chains below all came from one sample that was sequenced in a study of beta chain features in type 1 diabetes. The entirety of the isolated RNA underwent reverse transcription, so expressed TCRB transcripts were sequenced. The data were produced by immunoSEQ multiplex PCR, yet TCRdb's version contains in-frame clones alone and is incomplete. The table has tens of thousands of clones, about a third seen once. Material: stem cell memory CD4+ T cells from blood. All receptors derive from a woman between 18 and 29 years old in good health.

The rearrangement uses TRBV19 and TRBJ2-3; no clear D. V lost 4 bases, J lost 2 bases, and 7 bases lay in between. CDR3 length: 13 amino acids. Germline V gene data show CDR1 as LNHDA and CDR2 as SQIVND (reference sequence). In nucleotides, the CDR3 is TGTGCCAGTAGTACGCAGGACACAGATACGCAGTATTTT. Encoded protein: CASSTQDTDTQYF.

This clone was observed a handful of times. The CDR3 bases are TGTGCCAGCAGCTCCCAAGCGGTCTCTGGAAACACCATATATTTT. Protein product: CASSSQAVSGNTIYF. This sequence joins TRBV7-2 and TRBJ1-3; D is undetermined. The CDR3 contains 15 residues. V was clipped by 4 bases and J by 0 bases, with 10 bases between them. Germline lookup yields CDR1 SGHTA and CDR2 FQGNSA. Drawing the rest from reference TRBV7-2 and TRBJ1-3, the complete variable domain is GAGVSQSPSNKVTEKGKDVELRCDPISGHTALYWYRQSLGQGLEFLIYFQGNSAPDKSGLPSDRFSAERTGGSVSTLTIQRTQQEDSAVYLCASSSQAVSGNTIYFGEGSWLTVV.

This clone was picked up a small number of times. The rearrangement joins TRBV7-2 to TRBJ2-1, with 10 bases matching TRBD2. Trimming took 5 bases from V and 6 from J; bases not matched to a gene: 7. CDR3 length: 15 residues. CDR1 and CDR2 (germline): SGHTA, FQGNSA. The CDR3 spells CASSVIAGGTNEQFF. CDR3 sequence (DNA): TGTGCCAGCAGCGTAATAGCGGGGGGCACCAATGAGCAGTTCTTC.

This clone turned up a few times. The genes are TRBV19 and TRBJ1-1; unclear D gene. Trimming cost V 4 bases and J 5 bases, with 14 bases left between them. Germline V CDR1 and CDR2: LNHDA, SQIVND (reference sequence). This CDR3 region has 14 residues. CDR3 nucleotide sequence: TGTGCCAGTAGTACGCACTCGGGTAAGACTGAAGCTTTCTTT. The encoded protein is CASSTHSGKTEAFF.

The gene calls are TRBV6-5 and TRBJ1-3; a weak D match, TRBD1 (6 bases). There are 13 residues in the CDR3. Germline V gene lookup returns CDR1 MNHEY and CDR2 SVGAGI. Trimming left V 6 bases short and J 4 bases short, with 10 bases between. The CDR3 protein is CASSSGQGNTIYF. CDR3 sequence (DNA): TGTGCCAGCAGCTCCGGACAGGGAAACACCATATATTTT.

The CDR3 region has the DNA TGTGCCAGCAGCTTAGGAATAGTAGATACGCAGTATTTT. It is translated as CASSLGIVDTQYF. This chain joins TRBV11-2 and TRBJ2-3; D is ambiguous. V shed 1 base and J shed 5 bases, with 7 bases lying between them. This CDR3 has 13 amino acids. Germline values: CDR1 SGHAT, CDR2 FQNNGV.

This clone was detected only a few times. The V gene is TRBV5-1, the J gene TRBJ2-1, with 7 positions matching TRBD1. From germline, CDR1 is SGHRS and CDR2 YFSETQ. The CDR3 sequence is 15 residues long. Unmatched junction bases numbered 2, after V lost 0 bases and J lost 2 bases. The CDR3 loop reads CASSLVGGTYNEQFF. CDR3 nucleotides: TGCGCCAGCAGCTTGGTAGGGGGCACCTACAATGAGCAGTTCTTC. Full variable domain (rest looked up from reference TRBV5-1 and TRBJ2-1): KAGVTQTPRYLIKTRGQQVTLSCSPISGHRSVSWYQQTPGQGLQFLFEYFSETQRNKGNFPGRFSGRQFSNSRSEMNVSTLELGDSALYLCASSLVGGTYNEQFFGPGTRLTVL.

This clone has only a few counts. The V gene is TRBV5-4, the J gene TRBJ1-4; D is undetermined. V lost 0 bases and J lost 4, with 10 bases in between. Germline CDR1 reads SGHNT; CDR2 reads YYREEE (reference sequence). This CDR3 has 15 amino acids. The chain's CDR3 is CASSLGALNNEKLFF. Here the CDR3 DNA reads TGTGCCAGCAGCTTGGGGGCACTTAATAATGAAAAACTGTTTTTT.

V usage is TRBV18 and J usage is TRBJ2-1; 10 bases fit TRBD1. Losses at the gene ends were 4 bases for V and 8 bases for J; bases not matched to a gene: 5. The germline V gene encodes CDR1 KGHSH and CDR2 LQKENI. The CDR3 totals 14 residues. In DNA, the CDR3 is TGTGCCAGCTCACAGGCCGGGACAGGGGATGAGCAGTTCTTC. Protein sequence: CASSQAGTGDEQFF.

This clone was counted between two and nine times. The chain has TRBV25-1 and TRBJ2-5, with 7 bases aligning to TRBD2. Germline trimming cut 3 bases from V and 5 bases from J; bases unmatched to any gene: 3. Germline CDR1 is MGHDK and CDR2 is SYGVNS. The CDR3 contains 13 residues. CDR3 nucleotides: TGTGCCAGCAGTGAGGGAGGGAGGGAGACCCAGTACTTC. The encoded protein is CASSEGGRETQYF.

This clone was detected only a few times. The chain links TRBV2 to TRBJ2-2; no clear D gene. The CDR3 covers 11 residues. Germline V lookup: CDR1 SNHLY, CDR2 FYNNEI. V was clipped by 7 bases and J by 6 bases, with 6 bases between them. DNA of the CDR3: TGTGCCAGCACCGTAGCCGGGGAGCTGTTTTTT. Amino acid sequence: CASTVAGELFF.

This clone was seen a few times. The rearrangement uses TRBV11-2 and TRBJ2-3; 12 bases match TRBD2. The germline CDR1 and CDR2 sequences are SGHAT and FQNNGV. The ends lost 1 base at V and 4 bases at J; junction bases unmatched: 9. The length of the CDR3 is 18 residues. CDR3 DNA: TGTGCCAGCAGCTTAGCCCCCAGCCTAGCGGGGGGGTCAGATACGCAGTATTTT. Translation: CASSLAPSLAGGSDTQYF.

This clone has a handful of counts. The chain recombines TRBV7-9 with TRBJ2-7, with 11 nucleotides matching TRBD2. Germline loops: CDR1 SEHNR, CDR2 FQNEAQ (reference sequence). The CDR3 runs 16 residues. V lost 2 bases and J lost 4; bases outside the gene matches: 7. CDR3 in amino acids: CASSLQRASGRYEQYF. The DNA for the CDR3 is TGTGCCAGCAGCTTACAACGGGCTAGCGGGAGGTACGAGCAGTACTTC.

This clone was seen a few times. The rearrangement links TRBV5-1 to TRBJ2-7; the match to TRBD1 covers 9 bases. This CDR3 has 16 amino acids. V dropped 0 bases and J dropped 2; count of bases not matched to a gene: 6. Germline loops: CDR1 SGHRS, CDR2 YFSETQ. In DNA, the CDR3 is TGCGCCAGCAGCTTGGCCAGTAGGACAGGGGCCTACGAGCAGTACTTC. This sequence encodes CASSLASRTGAYEQYF.

This clone appeared a few times. The chain links TRBV11-2 to TRBJ1-1, with D uncertain. V dropped 0 bases and J dropped 7 bases, with 9 bases sitting between them. The CDR3 spans 13 residues. In germline, CDR1 is SGHAT, CDR2 FQNNGV. The CDR3 region is CASSLEIEIEAFF. The CDR3 bases are TGTGCCAGCAGCTTAGAGATCGAGATTGAAGCTTTCTTT. Full variable domain (remainder filled in from reference TRBV11-2 and TRBJ1-1): EAGVAQSPRYKIIEKRQSVAFWCNPISGHATLYWYQQILGQGPKLLIQFQNNGVVDDSQLPKDRFSAERLKGVDSTLKIQPAKLEDSAVYLCASSLEIEIEAFFGQGTRLTVV.

This clone was found a few times. The chain joins TRBV7-2 to TRBJ2-7; 7 bases are a match to TRBD2. CDR1 is SGHTA and CDR2 is FQGNSA in the germline V gene. The CDR3 is 14 residues long. V shed 0 bases and J 12 bases; nucleotides not matched to a gene: 11. CDR3 loop: CASSLASSGVGWYF. The CDR3 DNA reads TGTGCCAGCAGCTTAGCGTCGAGCGGGGTAGGGTGGTACTTC.

This clone was counted only a few times. This sequence joins TRBV5-4 and TRBJ2-3, with D possibly TRBD1 on 5 matching bases. The germline V gene encodes CDR1 SGHNT and CDR2 YYREEE (reference sequence). This CDR3 contains 15 residues. The V end was cut by 4 bases, the J end by 4 bases, with 16 bases between. The DNA of the CDR3 is TGTGCCAGCAGCGTTACTGGGGCAACGGCAGATACGCAGTATTTT. Translating it yields CASSVTGATADTQYF.

The chain joins TRBV11-3 to TRBJ2-5, with 7 bases that match TRBD2. The V gene end was trimmed by 2 bases and the J gene end by 2 bases; junction bases not matched to a gene: 5. CDR1 and CDR2 from the germline V gene are SGHNT and YENEEA. This CDR3 comprises 15 residues. In DNA form, the CDR3 reads TGTGCCAGCAGCTTACAGAGCGGGGAACAAGAGACCCAGTACTTC. Translation gives CASSLQSGEQETQYF.

The V gene is TRBV5-4, the J gene TRBJ2-2, with D perhaps matching TRBD1 (6 bases). Trimming shortened V by 0 bases and J by 4 bases, and 10 bases separated the two germline ends. Germline loops: CDR1 SGHNT, CDR2 YYREEE (reference sequence). This CDR3 comprises 15 residues. This chain's CDR3 is CASSLGQGITGELFF. The CDR3 DNA sequence: TGTGCCAGCAGCTTGGGGCAGGGGATCACCGGGGAGCTGTTTTTT.

The V call is TRBV4-2, the J call TRBJ2-5; D perhaps matches TRBD2 (7 bases). V gave up 4 bases and J gave up 4 bases, with 16 bases separating them. CDR3 length equals 15 residues. The V gene's germline CDR1 is LGHNA and CDR2 YNFKEQ. This CDR3 is CASSPLRGGGETQYF. The CDR3, as DNA: TGTGCCAGCAGCCCCCTGAGGGGGGGCGGAGAGACCCAGTACTTC.

A few counts support this clone. This chain links TRBV7-2 with TRBJ2-4; the match to TRBD2 covers 7 bases. The V gene's germline CDR1 is SGHTA and CDR2 FQGNSA. This CDR3 is built from 15 residues. Trimming at V came to 4 bases and at J to 0 bases, leaving 3 bases not matched to a gene. The CDR3 spells CASSSGGLAKNIQYF. In DNA form, the CDR3 reads TGTGCCAGCAGCTCGGGGGGACTAGCCAAAAACATTCAGTACTTC. Supplemented by reference TRBV7-2 and TRBJ2-4, the full variable domain reads GAGVSQSPSNKVTEKGKDVELRCDPISGHTALYWYRQSLGQGLEFLIYFQGNSAPDKSGLPSDRFSAERTGGSVSTLTIQRTQQEDSAVYLCASSSGGLAKNIQYFGAGTRLSVL.